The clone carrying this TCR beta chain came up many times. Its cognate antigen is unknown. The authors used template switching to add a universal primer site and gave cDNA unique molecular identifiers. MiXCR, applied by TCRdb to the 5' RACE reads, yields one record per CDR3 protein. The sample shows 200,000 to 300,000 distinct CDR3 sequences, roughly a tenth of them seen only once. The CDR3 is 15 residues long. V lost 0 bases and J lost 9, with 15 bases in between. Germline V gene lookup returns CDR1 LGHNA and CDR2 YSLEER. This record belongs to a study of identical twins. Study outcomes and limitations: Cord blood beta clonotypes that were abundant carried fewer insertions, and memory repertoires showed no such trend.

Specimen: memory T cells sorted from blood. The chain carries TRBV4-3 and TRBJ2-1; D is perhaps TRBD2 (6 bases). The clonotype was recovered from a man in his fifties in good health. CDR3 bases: TGCGCCAGCAGCCAAGAGGTATTGGGTAGCGGTGAGCAGTTCTTC. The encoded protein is CASSQEVLGSGEQFF.